The clone carrying this T cell receptor (beta chain) came up a few times. These data belong to a study of blood T cells in healthy people across ages. Study in general: Roughly one uniquely barcoded beta molecule per two T cells was captured.

The use of a sample-barcoded 5' primer and a J-beta primer mix characterized a second PCR of about 7 to 12 cycles. Every molecule of cDNA carried a tag from a template-switch adaptor with 12 random nucleotides. TCRdb redid the calling of the 5' RACE reads with MiXCR, one entry per CDR3 protein. The sample records hundreds of thousands of distinct CDR3 sequences, about 30% being singletons. Germline V gene lookup returns CDR1 ENHRY and CDR2 SYGVKD. The CDR3 covers 14 residues. V lost 4 bases and J 0 bases, leaving 9 bases between the germline ends. Sequenced: blood. V is TRBV10-3 and J is TRBJ1-1; D may be TRBD1 (6 bases). The clonotype originates from a woman of 80 years or more in good health. CDR3 nucleotides: TGTGCCATCAGTGGACAGGTCTTGAACACTGAAGCTTTCTTT. It translates to CAISGQVLNTEAFF.